This TCR beta chain was found in a study of blood T cells in healthy people across ages. V dropped 0 bases and J dropped 4 bases, with 15 bases sitting between them. The CDR3 spans 16 residues. Germline V gives CDR1 MGHRA, CDR2 YSYEKL. It was with a sample-barcoded 5' primer and a J-beta primer mix that a second PCR of roughly 6 to 12 cycles was run. Tagging of each cDNA molecule was performed by a template-switch adaptor with 12 random nucleotides. TCRdb re-called the 5' RACE reads through MiXCR, storing one row per CDR3 protein. The sample holds some 700,000 distinct CDR3 sequences, approximately 43% seen once. Per sample, extraction of total RNA gave at least 5.5 micrograms in every case.

The gene calls are TRBV4-1 and TRBJ1-2; possible D gene TRBD1, 5 bases. Sequencing was performed on blood. This TCR derives from a woman aged 60 to 75 in good health. CDR3: CASSQDPGRLFYGYTF. Here the CDR3 DNA reads TGCGCCAGCAGCCAAGATCCAGGGCGATTGTTCTATGGCTACACCTTC.